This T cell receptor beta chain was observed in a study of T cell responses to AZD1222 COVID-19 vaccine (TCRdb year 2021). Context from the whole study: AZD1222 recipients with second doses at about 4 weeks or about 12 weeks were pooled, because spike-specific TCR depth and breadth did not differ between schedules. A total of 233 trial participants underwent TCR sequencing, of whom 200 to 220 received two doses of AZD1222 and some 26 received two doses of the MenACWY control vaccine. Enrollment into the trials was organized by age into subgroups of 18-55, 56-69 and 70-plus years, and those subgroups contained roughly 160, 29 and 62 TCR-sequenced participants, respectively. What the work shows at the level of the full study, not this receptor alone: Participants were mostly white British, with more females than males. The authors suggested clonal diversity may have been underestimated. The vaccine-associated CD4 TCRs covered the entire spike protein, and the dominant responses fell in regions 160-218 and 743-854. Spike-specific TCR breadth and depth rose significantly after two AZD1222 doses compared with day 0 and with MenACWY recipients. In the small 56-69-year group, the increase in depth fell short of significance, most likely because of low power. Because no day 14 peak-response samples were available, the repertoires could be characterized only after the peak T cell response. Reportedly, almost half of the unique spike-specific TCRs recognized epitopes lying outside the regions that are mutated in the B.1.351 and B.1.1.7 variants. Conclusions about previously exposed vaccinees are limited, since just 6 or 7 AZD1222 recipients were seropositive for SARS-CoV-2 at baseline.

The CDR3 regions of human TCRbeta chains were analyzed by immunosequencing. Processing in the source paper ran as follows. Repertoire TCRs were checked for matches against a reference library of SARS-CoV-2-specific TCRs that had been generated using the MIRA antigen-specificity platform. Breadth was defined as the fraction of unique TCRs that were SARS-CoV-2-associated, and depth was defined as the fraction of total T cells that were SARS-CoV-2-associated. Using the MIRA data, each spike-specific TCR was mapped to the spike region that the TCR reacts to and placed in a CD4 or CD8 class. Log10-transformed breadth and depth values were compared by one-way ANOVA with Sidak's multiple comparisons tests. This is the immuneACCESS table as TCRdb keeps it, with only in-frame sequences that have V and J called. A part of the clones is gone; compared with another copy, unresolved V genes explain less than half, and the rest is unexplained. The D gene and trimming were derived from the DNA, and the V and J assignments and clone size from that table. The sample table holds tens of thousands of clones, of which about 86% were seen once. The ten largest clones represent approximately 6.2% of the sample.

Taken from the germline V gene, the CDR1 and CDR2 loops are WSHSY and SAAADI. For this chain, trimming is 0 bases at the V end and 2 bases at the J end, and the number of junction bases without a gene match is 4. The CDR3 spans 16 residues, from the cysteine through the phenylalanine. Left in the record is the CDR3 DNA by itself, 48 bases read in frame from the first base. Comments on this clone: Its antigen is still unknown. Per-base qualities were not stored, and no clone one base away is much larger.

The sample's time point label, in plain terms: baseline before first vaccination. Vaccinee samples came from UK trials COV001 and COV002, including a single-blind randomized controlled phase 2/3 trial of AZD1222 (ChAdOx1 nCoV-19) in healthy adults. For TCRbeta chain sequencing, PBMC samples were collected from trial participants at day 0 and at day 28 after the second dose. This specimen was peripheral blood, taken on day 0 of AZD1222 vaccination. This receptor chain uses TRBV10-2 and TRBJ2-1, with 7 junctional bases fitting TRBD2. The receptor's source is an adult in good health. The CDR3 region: CASSESGGRAYNEQFF. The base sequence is TGCGCCAGCAGTGAGTCCGGGGGGAGGGCCTACAATGAGCAGTTCTTC.